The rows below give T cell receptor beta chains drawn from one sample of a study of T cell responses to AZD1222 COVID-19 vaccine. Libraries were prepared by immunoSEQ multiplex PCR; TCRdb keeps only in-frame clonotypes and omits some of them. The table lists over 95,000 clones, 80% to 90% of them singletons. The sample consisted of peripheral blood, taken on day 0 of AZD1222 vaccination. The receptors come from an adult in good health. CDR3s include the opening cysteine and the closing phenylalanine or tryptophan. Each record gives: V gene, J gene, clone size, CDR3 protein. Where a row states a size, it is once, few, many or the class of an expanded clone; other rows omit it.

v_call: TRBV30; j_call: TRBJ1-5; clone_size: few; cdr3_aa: CAWSATQVPQHF
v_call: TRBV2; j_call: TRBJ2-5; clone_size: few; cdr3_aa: CASSEALGGIRETQYF
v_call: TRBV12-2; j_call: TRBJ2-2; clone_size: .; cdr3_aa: CASLLGPSGSTGELFF
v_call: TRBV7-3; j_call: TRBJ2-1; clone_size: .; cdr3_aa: CASSLKGPKWASSYNEQFF
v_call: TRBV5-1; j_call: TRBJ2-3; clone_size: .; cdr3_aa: CASTRPTSGTDTQYF
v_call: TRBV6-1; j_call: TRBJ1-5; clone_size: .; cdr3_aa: CASSELQGDQPQHF
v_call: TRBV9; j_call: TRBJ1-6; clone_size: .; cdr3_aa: CASSVGGNKLDSPLHF
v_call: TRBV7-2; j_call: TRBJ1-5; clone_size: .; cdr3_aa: CASSLRGREGNQPQHF
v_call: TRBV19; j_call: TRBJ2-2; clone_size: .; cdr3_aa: CASSLDGVGTGELFF
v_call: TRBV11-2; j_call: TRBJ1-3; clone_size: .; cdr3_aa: CASSFAIRAGNTIYF
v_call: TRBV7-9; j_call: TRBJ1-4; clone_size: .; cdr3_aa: CASSLRQENEKLFF
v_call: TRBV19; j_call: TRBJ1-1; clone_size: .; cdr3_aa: CASSLGGASVNTEAFF
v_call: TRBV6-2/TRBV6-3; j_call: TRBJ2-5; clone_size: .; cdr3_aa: CASSFFGQKPLFQETQYF
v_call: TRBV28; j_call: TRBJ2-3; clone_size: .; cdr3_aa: CASSLTSATILDTQYF
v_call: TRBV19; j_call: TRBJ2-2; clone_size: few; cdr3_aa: CASSIKLGAGELFF
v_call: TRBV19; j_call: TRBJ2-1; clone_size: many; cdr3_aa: CASRIDRLSYNEQFF
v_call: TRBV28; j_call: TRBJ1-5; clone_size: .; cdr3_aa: CASSLLGNQPQHF
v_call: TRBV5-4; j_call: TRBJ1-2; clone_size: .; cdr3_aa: CASSVPGGLGYTF
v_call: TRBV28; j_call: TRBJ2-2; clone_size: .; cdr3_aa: CASSLVGVGKGAGELFF
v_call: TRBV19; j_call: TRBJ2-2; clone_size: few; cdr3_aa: CASRSGELFF
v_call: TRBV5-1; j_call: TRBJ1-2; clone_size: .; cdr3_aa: CASSPGHGRNYGYTF
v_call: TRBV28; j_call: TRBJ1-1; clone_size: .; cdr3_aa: CASSLSGTEAFF
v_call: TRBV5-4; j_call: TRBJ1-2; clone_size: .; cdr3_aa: CASSLQGARGYTF
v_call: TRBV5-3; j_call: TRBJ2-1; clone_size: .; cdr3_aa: CARSFPTSGATRGVRQQFF
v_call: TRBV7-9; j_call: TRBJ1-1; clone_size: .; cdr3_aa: CASHPAGVGTEAFF
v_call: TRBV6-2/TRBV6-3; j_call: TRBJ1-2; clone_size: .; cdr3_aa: CASSSTESYGYTF
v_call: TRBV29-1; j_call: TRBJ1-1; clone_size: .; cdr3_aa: CSVRTGRTEAFF
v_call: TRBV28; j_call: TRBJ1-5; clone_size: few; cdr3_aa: CASSLLTDSNQPQHF
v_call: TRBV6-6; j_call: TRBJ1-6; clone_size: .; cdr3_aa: CASSFNNSPLHF
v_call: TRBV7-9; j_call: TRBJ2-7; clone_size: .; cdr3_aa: CASSEGTANEQYF
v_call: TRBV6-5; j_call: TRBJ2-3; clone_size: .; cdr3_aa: CASKKQGSSTDTQYF
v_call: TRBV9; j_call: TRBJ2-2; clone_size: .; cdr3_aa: CASSGGLIGELFF
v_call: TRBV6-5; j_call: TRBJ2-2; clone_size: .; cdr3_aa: CASRGAGGNTGELFF
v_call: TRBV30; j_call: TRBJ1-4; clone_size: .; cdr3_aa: CAWTRGGGEKLFF
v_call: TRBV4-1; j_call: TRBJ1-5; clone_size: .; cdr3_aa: CASSLEGGRQPQHF
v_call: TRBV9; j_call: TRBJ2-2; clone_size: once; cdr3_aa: CASSGASPTGELFF
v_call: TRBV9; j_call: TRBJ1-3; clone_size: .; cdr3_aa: CASSLFSGQGGVSGNTIYF
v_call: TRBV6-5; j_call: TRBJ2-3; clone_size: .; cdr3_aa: CASRIRDLISFTQYF
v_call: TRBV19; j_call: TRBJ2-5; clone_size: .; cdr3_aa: CASSRIQETQYF